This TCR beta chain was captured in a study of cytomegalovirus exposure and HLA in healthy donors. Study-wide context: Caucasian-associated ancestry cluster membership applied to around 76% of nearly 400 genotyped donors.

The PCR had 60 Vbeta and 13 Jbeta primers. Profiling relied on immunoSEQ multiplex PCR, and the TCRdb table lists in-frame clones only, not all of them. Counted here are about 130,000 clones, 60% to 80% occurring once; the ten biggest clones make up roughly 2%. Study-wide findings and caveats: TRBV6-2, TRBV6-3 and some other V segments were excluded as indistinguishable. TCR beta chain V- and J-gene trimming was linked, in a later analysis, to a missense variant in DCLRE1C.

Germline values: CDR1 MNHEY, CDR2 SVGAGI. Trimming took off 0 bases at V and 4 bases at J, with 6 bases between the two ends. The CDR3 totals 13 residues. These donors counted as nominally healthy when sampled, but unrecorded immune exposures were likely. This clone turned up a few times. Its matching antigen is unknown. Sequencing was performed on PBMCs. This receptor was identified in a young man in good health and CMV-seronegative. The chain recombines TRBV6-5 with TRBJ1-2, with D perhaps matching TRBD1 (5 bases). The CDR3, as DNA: TGTGCCAGCAGTTACTCCGGGGGCTATGGCTACACCTTC. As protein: CASSYSGGYGYTF.